The rows below give T cell receptor beta chains drawn from one sample of a study of T-cell memory formation after mild COVID-19. TCRdb re-derived calls from the 5' RACE reads in MiXCR, one entry per CDR3 protein. The sample records 190,000 or so distinct CDR3 sequences, 27% being singletons. Material: PBMCs or a T cell subset sorted from them (not recorded which). These receptors all come from an adult woman who had mild COVID-19 (a few samples of this study predate the infection). Cell type and time point are not known. Each CDR3 is given with its conserved first and last residue.

v_gene: TRBV12-3/TRBV12-4; j_gene: TRBJ2-2; CDR3aa: CASSFDSLGIRTGELFF
v_gene: TRBV6-2/TRBV6-3; j_gene: TRBJ2-1; CDR3aa: CASSNGLAEPYNEQFF
v_gene: TRBV20-1; j_gene: TRBJ2-3; CDR3aa: CSAPKGTGSTDTQYF
v_gene: TRBV15; j_gene: TRBJ2-7; CDR3aa: CATSTYRDRGEQYF
v_gene: TRBV6-2/TRBV6-3; j_gene: TRBJ2-3; CDR3aa: CASSLIGGFTDTQYF
v_gene: TRBV27; j_gene: TRBJ2-7; CDR3aa: CASRFTLGVYEQYF
v_gene: TRBV5-5; j_gene: TRBJ2-4; CDR3aa: CASSLMGEKTKNIQYF
v_gene: TRBV7-6; j_gene: TRBJ1-5; CDR3aa: CASSLVAAPNQPQHF
v_gene: TRBV7-2; j_gene: TRBJ2-3; CDR3aa: CASSSSPTTTSTDTQYF
v_gene: TRBV7-2; j_gene: TRBJ1-1; CDR3aa: CASAAQQNTEAFF
v_gene: TRBV4-3; j_gene: TRBJ2-3; CDR3aa: CASSPATGHTDTQYF
v_gene: TRBV11-3; j_gene: TRBJ2-1; CDR3aa: CASSVAEGEQFF
v_gene: TRBV4-3; j_gene: TRBJ2-7; CDR3aa: CASQFGTGAYEQYF
v_gene: TRBV12-3/TRBV12-4; j_gene: TRBJ2-5; CDR3aa: CASSASGTQYF
v_gene: TRBV20-1; j_gene: TRBJ1-6; CDR3aa: CSAREQETGGLSYNSPLHF
v_gene: TRBV4-3; j_gene: TRBJ2-2; CDR3aa: CASSQGLGASGELFF
v_gene: TRBV20-1; j_gene: TRBJ2-5; CDR3aa: CSARPGPPQETQYF
v_gene: TRBV19; j_gene: TRBJ1-2; CDR3aa: CASSIGTGANYGYTF
v_gene: TRBV29-1; j_gene: TRBJ2-7; CDR3aa: CSVRQDPSSYEQYF
v_gene: TRBV6-6; j_gene: TRBJ1-1; CDR3aa: CASSYSTGKNTEAFF
v_gene: TRBV5-1; j_gene: TRBJ2-2; CDR3aa: CASSSSMITGELFF
v_gene: TRBV7-3; j_gene: TRBJ2-1; CDR3aa: CASSRGGSYNEQFF
v_gene: TRBV4-2; j_gene: TRBJ1-2; CDR3aa: CASSQDSDRVDGYTF
v_gene: TRBV7-3; j_gene: TRBJ2-3; CDR3aa: CASSSTPSGGGTDTQYF
v_gene: TRBV30; j_gene: TRBJ2-1; CDR3aa: CAWTQGRGNEQFF
v_gene: TRBV15; j_gene: TRBJ2-1; CDR3aa: CATSRRLAGEKQFF
v_gene: TRBV7-8; j_gene: TRBJ2-7; CDR3aa: CASSLMGRDGTYEQYF
v_gene: TRBV24-1; j_gene: TRBJ2-5; CDR3aa: CATSKRTSGMVETQYF
v_gene: TRBV6-5; j_gene: TRBJ2-2; CDR3aa: CASRSDNTGELFF
v_gene: TRBV4-1; j_gene: TRBJ2-7; CDR3aa: CASSQVRGTSYEQYF
v_gene: TRBV7-9; j_gene: TRBJ2-6; CDR3aa: CASSFPGGALPGANVLTF
v_gene: TRBV4-1; j_gene: TRBJ2-3; CDR3aa: CASKVRGFTDTQYF
v_gene: TRBV20-1; j_gene: TRBJ1-6; CDR3aa: CSARPGEDSHWFF
v_gene: TRBV4-2; j_gene: TRBJ2-5; CDR3aa: CASSQGREETQYF
v_gene: TRBV3-1; j_gene: TRBJ2-3; CDR3aa: CASSPSMGRLSTDTQYF
v_gene: TRBV12-3/TRBV12-4; j_gene: TRBJ1-1; CDR3aa: CASSWTGTVAEAFF
v_gene: TRBV15; j_gene: TRBJ2-5; CDR3aa: CATSRPRPEETQYF
v_gene: TRBV24-1; j_gene: TRBJ1-4; CDR3aa: CATSDRTGDSATNEKLFF
v_gene: TRBV30; j_gene: TRBJ1-1; CDR3aa: CAWSGARQGVDTEAFF
v_gene: TRBV7-3; j_gene: TRBJ1-1; CDR3aa: CASSPQAGENTEAFF
v_gene: TRBV11-3; j_gene: TRBJ2-1; CDR3aa: CASSFVAGGHNEQFF
v_gene: TRBV19; j_gene: TRBJ2-1; CDR3aa: CASSSLDWGSYNEQFF
v_gene: TRBV11-2; j_gene: TRBJ1-1; CDR3aa: CASSLGPGRRRMNTEAFF
v_gene: TRBV4-1; j_gene: TRBJ1-5; CDR3aa: CASSQVGYNQPQHF
v_gene: TRBV7-6; j_gene: TRBJ1-1; CDR3aa: CASSPHLNTEAFF
v_gene: TRBV7-9; j_gene: TRBJ1-1; CDR3aa: CASSAGQGAVVFEAFF
v_gene: TRBV6-5; j_gene: TRBJ2-7; CDR3aa: CASSTLQGYEQYF
v_gene: TRBV15; j_gene: TRBJ1-5; CDR3aa: CATRATGGWDSNQPQHF
v_gene: TRBV12-3/TRBV12-4; j_gene: TRBJ1-2; CDR3aa: CASSLSLGYGYTF
v_gene: TRBV12-3/TRBV12-4; j_gene: TRBJ2-2; CDR3aa: CASSRDAGGPNTGELFF
v_gene: TRBV18; j_gene: TRBJ1-2; CDR3aa: CASSPGRENYGYTF
v_gene: TRBV3-1; j_gene: TRBJ1-2; CDR3aa: CASSLGDRGPNYGYTF
v_gene: TRBV4-2; j_gene: TRBJ2-1; CDR3aa: CASSQDTLAIEQFF
v_gene: TRBV6-2/TRBV6-3; j_gene: TRBJ1-2; CDR3aa: CASSYETEGYTF
v_gene: TRBV6-2/TRBV6-3; j_gene: TRBJ2-5; CDR3aa: CASSYPSGETQYF
v_gene: TRBV19; j_gene: TRBJ2-2; CDR3aa: CASRGATGELFF
v_gene: TRBV9; j_gene: TRBJ1-6; CDR3aa: CASSPSLGVSSPLHF
v_gene: TRBV3-1; j_gene: TRBJ1-1; CDR3aa: CASSPARSNTEAFF
v_gene: TRBV9; j_gene: TRBJ2-1; CDR3aa: CASSVAGTSYNEQFF
v_gene: TRBV12-3/TRBV12-4; j_gene: TRBJ2-7; CDR3aa: CATSQGTARNEQYF